The 24 T cell receptor beta chains in this list originate from one sample, sequenced in a study of prognosis after radiotherapy for stage I lung cancer. CDR3 of TCR beta was amplified from genomic DNA via a two-round multiplex PCR. First-round PCR used primers specific to each TRBV and TRBJ gene. Each CDR3 protein gets one entry after TCRdb re-called the multiplex PCR reads with MiXCR. The sample consists of 13,000 or so distinct CDR3 sequences, 47% of them appearing once. Here the sequenced sample was PBMCs, taken before or after stereotactic body radiation therapy (not recorded which). Receptors were obtained from a donor of 50 years or more with non-small cell lung cancer.

This clonotype was detected many times. The V call is TRBV5-4, the J call TRBJ2-5; D possibly corresponds to TRBD1 (5 bases). The CDR3 extends over 13 amino acids. Germline loops: CDR1 SGHNT, CDR2 YYREEE (reference sequence). The V end was cut by 3 bases, the J end by 5 bases, with 11 bases between. CDR3: CASSSRVGETQYF. CDR3 bases: TGTGCCAGCAGCTCCAGGGTGGGCGAGACCCAGTACTTC.

This clonotype was counted ten times or more. CDR3: CASSPLAGSYNEQFF. CDR3 nucleotide sequence: TGTGCCAGCAGCCCACTAGCGGGCTCCTACAATGAGCAGTTCTTC. The chain combines TRBV5-8 with TRBJ2-1; 9 bases map to TRBD2. CDR1 SGHTS and CDR2 YDEGEE come from the germline V gene. The CDR3 is 15 amino acids. The V gene end was trimmed by 4 bases and the J gene end by 0 bases; junction bases not matched to a gene: 2. Looking up the rest from reference TRBV5-8 and TRBJ2-1 gives the full variable domain: EAGVTQSPTHLIKTRGQQATLRCSPISGHTSVYWYQQALGLGLQFLLWYDEGEERNRGNFPPRFSGRQFPNYSSELNVNALELEDSALYLCASSPLAGSYNEQFFGPGTRLTVL.

This clonotype came up many times. The J gene is TRBJ2-2, the V gene TRBV10-2; 10 nucleotides match TRBD2. The germline CDR1 and CDR2 sequences are WSHSY and SAAADI. J lost 1 base, V lost 7 bases, and 9 bases had no gene match. The CDR3 has 17 residues. The CDR3 spells CASMEWSGRENTGELFF. DNA for the CDR3: TGCGCCAGCATGGAGTGGAGCGGGAGGGAGAACACCGGGGAGCTGTTTTTT.

This chain uses TRBV6-2 or TRBV6-3 with TRBJ2-7; 8 nucleotides match TRBD1. The CDR3 has 15 residues. Germline CDR1 is MNHEY and CDR2 is SVGEGT. J gave up 4 bases and V 8 bases, and 13 bases lay outside the gene matches. The CDR3: CASRKDRDPTYEQYF. The DNA for the CDR3 is TGTGCCAGCCGAAAGGACAGGGATCCGACATACGAGCAGTACTTC.

This chain uses TRBV12-3 or TRBV12-4 with TRBJ1-1; D uncertain. The ends were cut back, 5 bases at V and 4 bases at J, with 17 bases in the middle. The CDR3 extends over 15 amino acids. The CDR3 reads CASSVTGMGLTEAFF. The CDR3 coding sequence is TGTGCCAGCAGTGTGACCGGGATGGGCCTCACTGAAGCTTTCTTT.

As for this clonotype: Sequence at one end of the junction differs from germline and may be a read error. The chain recombines TRBV7-8 with TRBJ1-5, with unresolved D. Germline values: CDR1 SGHVS, CDR2 FQNEAQ. The CDR3 runs to 15 residues. The CDR3 DNA reads TGTGCCAGCAACATAGACGGGATGGGCAATCAGCCCAAGCATTTT. Translating it yields CASNIDGMGNQPKHF.

By its share, this clonotype is medium-sized. The chain's CDR3 is CASSLQGQSYNEQFF. DNA for the CDR3: TGCGCCAGCAGCTTACAGGGACAGTCCTACAATGAGCAGTTCTTC. The rearrangement links TRBV5-1 to TRBJ2-1, with 7 nucleotides matching TRBD1. Trimming cost V 2 bases and J 1 base; bases outside gene matches: 3. Germline V CDR1 and CDR2: SGHRS, YFSETQ. CDR3 length: 15 amino acids. Supplemented by reference TRBV5-1 and TRBJ2-1, the full variable domain reads KAGVTQTPRYLIKTRGQQVTLSCSPISGHRSVSWYQQTPGQGLQFLFEYFSETQRNKGNFPGRFSGRQFSNSRSEMNVSTLELGDSALYLCASSLQGQSYNEQFFGPGTRLTVL.

This clonotype is medium-sized (0.01 to 0.1%) within its sample. J is TRBJ2-7 and V is TRBV28; 8 bases match TRBD1. CDR1 and CDR2 (germline): MDHEN, SYDVKM. The CDR3 is made up of 15 amino acids. The V and J ends lost 7 bases and 5 bases, in that order; junction bases with no gene match: 13. The CDR3 DNA reads TGTGCCAGCACCCGTATCCGCAGGGGGCTGCACGAGCAGTACTTC. It specifies CASTRIRRGLHEQYF.

This clonotype is medium-sized by share. This sequence joins TRBV19 and TRBJ1-2; 8 bases agree with TRBD1. The CDR3 runs to 13 residues. Per the germline V gene, CDR1 is LNHDA and CDR2 is SQIVND (reference sequence). V gave up 7 bases and J gave up 7 bases; unmatched junction bases: 8. In DNA form, the CDR3 reads TGTGCCAGTACCGACAGGGGTTCCCTTGGCTACACCTTC. Protein product: CASTDRGSLGYTF.

Points on this clonotype: Just one base apart from a much larger clone, this may be a read error. CDR3 nucleotide sequence: TGTGCCAGTTTATCATGGAACGAGCAGTACTTC. The encoded protein is CASLSWNEQYF. The chain couples TRBV28 to TRBJ2-7, with unresolved D. Germline loops: CDR1 MDHEN, CDR2 SYDVKM. Trimming cost V 9 bases and J 5 bases, with 11 bases left between them. The length of the CDR3 is 11 residues.

By share of the sample, this clonotype is large. This chain links TRBV20-1 with TRBJ2-7; D is uncertain. V lost 4 bases, J lost 1 base, and 17 bases lay in between. The germline V gene encodes CDR1 DFQATT and CDR2 SNEGSKA (reference sequence). CDR3 size: 15 residues. The CDR3 loop reads CSAKSPRTGSYEQYF. The CDR3 DNA follows: TGCAGTGCTAAATCCCCCCGGACGGGTTCCTACGAGCAGTACTTC.

The chain joins TRBV6-5 to TRBJ2-7; TRBD1 matches 9 bases. Germline V lookup: CDR1 MNHEY, CDR2 SVGAGI. The CDR3 sequence is 15 residues long. V trimming: 3 bases; J trimming: 2 bases; junction bases outside the gene matches: 5. The CDR3 nucleotides are TGTGCCAGCAGTTATGGGACAGGGAGGACCTACGAGCAGTACTTC. This sequence encodes CASSYGTGRTYEQYF.

This clonotype was found many times. The rearrangement joins TRBV24-1 to TRBJ2-3; TRBD2 matches at 8 bases. The CDR3 consists of 16 residues. With 3 bases clipped from V and 3 bases from J, the junction kept 7 bases outside the gene matches. Germline V gene lookup returns CDR1 KGHDR and CDR2 SFDVKD. The chain's CDR3 is CATSDTAGVRTDTQYF. The CDR3, as DNA: TGTGCCACCAGTGATACAGCGGGAGTTAGAACAGATACGCAGTATTTT.

The J gene is TRBJ1-3, the V gene TRBV30; possibly TRBD1 for D (6 bases). The V end lost 5 bases, the J end lost 4 bases, and 15 bases lay between the germline ends. Germline values: CDR1 GTSNPN, CDR2 SVGIG (reference sequence). This CDR3 has 14 residues. CDR3 region: CAWGRGGFGNTIYF. DNA for the CDR3: TGTGCCTGGGGTAGAGGGGGTTTCGGAAACACCATATATTTT.

This clonotype came up many times. A read error may explain this, as a much larger clone is one base away. This chain joins TRBV6-2 or TRBV6-3 and TRBJ2-3; 8 nucleotides align to TRBD2. From germline, CDR1 is MNHEY and CDR2 SVGEGT. This CDR3 comprises 15 residues. The CDR3 DNA reads as TGTGCCGGCAGTTACACGGGAGGGGGGACAGATACGCAGTATTTT. This codes for CAGSYTGGGTDTQYF.

This clonotype is categorized as medium-sized. The chain recombines TRBV7-2 with TRBJ2-7; possible D gene TRBD1, 6 bases. This CDR3 is built from 14 residues. Trimming took 5 bases from V and 4 from J, leaving 15 bases between them. The germline CDR1 and CDR2 sequences are SGHTA and FQGNSA. In DNA form, the CDR3 reads TGTGCCAGCAGCACAGGGCCATCAGGGTACGAGCAGTACTTC. As protein: CASSTGPSGYEQYF.

There are a few counts of this clonotype. V and J are TRBV20-1 and TRBJ2-3; 8 bases agree with TRBD2. V was clipped by 6 bases and J by 4 bases; unmatched bases: 21. CDR1 is DFQATT, CDR2 SNEGSKA, per germline (reference sequence). The CDR3 sequence is 18 residues long. The CDR3 DNA is TGCAGTGCCACACGCGCCCTCGTATGGCGGGAGGACGCAGATACGCAGTATTTT. Its protein product is CSATRALVWREDADTQYF.

This clonotype is deemed medium-sized. The chain uses TRBV11-2 and TRBJ2-7; 7 bases line up with TRBD1. Germline CDR1 and CDR2: SGHAT and FQNNGV. The length of the CDR3 is 15 residues. V dropped 5 bases and J dropped 1; count of bases not matched to a gene: 8. The chain's CDR3 is CASSHYRDRSYEQYF. The CDR3 region has the DNA TGTGCCAGCAGCCATTACCGGGACAGATCCTACGAGCAGTACTTC.

The chain joins TRBV5-1 to TRBJ2-1; 12 bases agree with TRBD2. V trimming: 4 bases; J trimming: 7 bases; junction bases outside the gene matches: 12. The CDR3 contains 17 residues. Germline CDR1 and CDR2: SGHRS and YFSETQ. This chain's CDR3 is CASSPRLLAGGPNEQFF. The CDR3, as DNA: TGCGCCAGCAGCCCGCGCCTGCTAGCGGGAGGGCCGAATGAGCAGTTCTTC.

There are many counts of this clonotype. This may be a read error, as it is one base from a much larger clone. Lacking the conserved final phenylalanine or tryptophan, this CDR3 likely reflects a read error. The V and J genes are TRBV5-5 and TRBJ2-2, with TRBD1 matching 7 bases. Germline CDR1 reads SGHKS; CDR2 reads YYEKEE (reference sequence). V shed 4 bases and J 6 bases; nucleotides not matched to a gene: 12. The CDR3 has 16 residues. CDR3 coding DNA: TGTGCCAGCAGCCCGACAGGGTGGGTCGGGTCCGGGGAGCTGTTTTCT. Amino acids: CASSPTGWVGSGELFS.

This chain joins TRBV4-1 and TRBJ1-2; D is possibly TRBD1 (5 bases). Germline V CDR1 and CDR2: MGHRA, YSYEKL. The CDR3 has 15 residues. Trimming left V 4 bases short and J 12 bases short, with 24 bases between. CDR3 DNA sequence: TGCGCCAGCAGCCCCACAGGCGTAGCTAACTATGGAGACACCTTC. Encoded protein: CASSPTGVANYGDTF.

The chain employs TRBV11-2 and TRBJ2-3, with 12 bases aligning to TRBD2. The CDR3 has 18 amino acids. Germline assignment: CDR1 SGHAT and CDR2 FQNNGV. J gave up 2 bases and V 3 bases, and 9 bases lay outside the gene matches. CDR3 nucleotide sequence: TGTGCCAGCAGCTTTCCCCGGACTAGCGGGGTATCCACAGATACGCAGTATTTT. It is translated as CASSFPRTSGVSTDTQYF.

V usage is TRBV5-1 and J usage is TRBJ2-3; no definite D call. The germline V gene encodes CDR1 SGHRS and CDR2 YFSETQ. The ends were cut back, 1 base at V and 0 bases at J, with 9 bases in the middle. The CDR3 totals 15 residues. CDR3 coding DNA: TGCGCCAGCAGCTTGAATCAATGTAGCACAGATACGCAGTATTTT. Its translation: CASSLNQCSTDTQYF. Using reference TRBV5-1 and TRBJ2-3 for the parts outside the CDR3, the full variable domain is KAGVTQTPRYLIKTRGQQVTLSCSPISGHRSVSWYQQTPGQGLQFLFEYFSETQRNKGNFPGRFSGRQFSNSRSEMNVSTLELGDSALYLCASSLNQCSTDTQYFGPGTRLTVL.

This chain links TRBV7-2 with TRBJ2-7, with 7 bases aligning to TRBD2. CDR3 length equals 15 residues. In germline, CDR1 is SGHTA, CDR2 FQGNSA. Trimming at V came to 3 bases and at J to 6 bases, leaving 11 bases not matched to a gene. This CDR3 reads CASSLGREVVREQYF. Written as DNA, the CDR3 is TGTGCCAGCAGCTTGGGGAGGGAAGTAGTTCGCGAGCAGTACTTC. The full variable domain, its missing parts supplied by reference TRBV7-2 and TRBJ2-7, is GAGVSQSPSNKVTEKGKDVELRCDPISGHTALYWYRQSLGQGLEFLIYFQGNSAPDKSGLPSDRFSAERTGGSVSTLTIQRTQQEDSAVYLCASSLGREVVREQYFGPGTRLTVT.